This TCR beta chain was sequenced for a study of T cells in Graves' hyperthyroidism and ophthalmopathy. Regarding the study as a whole: Most thyroid clonotypes expanded above 0.001 were also detected in blood.

This clonotype was detected ten times or more. Its antigen is undetermined. This may be a read error, as it is one base from a much larger clone. Germline V lookup: CDR1 SEHNR, CDR2 FQNEAQ (reference sequence). The CDR3 covers 11 residues. The germline V and J ends were trimmed by 2 bases and 6 bases, with 1 base remaining between them. RNA transcripts served as the template for amplifying TCR beta CDR3 regions. An initial round of RT-PCR targeting the TCR CDR3 relied on the HTBI primer set. TCRdb recomputed calls from the multiplex PCR reads with MiXCR, one row per CDR3 protein. The data hold 380,000 or so distinct CDR3 sequences, with approximately 19% observed a single time. In patients aged 18 to 65, hyperthyroidism was newly diagnosed, with duration under 2 months. Patients were excluded for uncontrolled infection, other autoimmune disease, pregnancy or lactation. Each diagnosis was grounded in clinical symptoms, serum thyroxine and TRAb, thyroid ultrasound, and orbital computed tomography.

This clonotype was obtained from a woman in her late teens or twenties with Graves' hyperthyroidism. The source material was blood. This rearrangement joins TRBV7-9 to TRBJ2-2; D remains ambiguous. The CDR3 sequence is CASSLPGELFF. The DNA of the CDR3 is TGTGCCAGCAGCTTACCCGGGGAGCTGTTTTTT.